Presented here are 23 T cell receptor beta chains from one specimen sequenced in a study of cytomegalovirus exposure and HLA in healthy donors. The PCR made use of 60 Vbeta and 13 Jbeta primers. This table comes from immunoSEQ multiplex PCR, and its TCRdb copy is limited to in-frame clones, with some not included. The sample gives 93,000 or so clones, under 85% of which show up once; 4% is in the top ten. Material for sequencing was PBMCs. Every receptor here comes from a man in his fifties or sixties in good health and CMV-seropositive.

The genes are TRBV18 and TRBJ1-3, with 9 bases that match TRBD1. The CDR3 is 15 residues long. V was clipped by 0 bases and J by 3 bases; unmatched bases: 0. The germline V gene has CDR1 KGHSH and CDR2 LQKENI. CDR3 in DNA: TGTGCCAGCTCACCACCGACAGGGGGTGGAAACACCATATATTTT. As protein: CASSPPTGGGNTIYF. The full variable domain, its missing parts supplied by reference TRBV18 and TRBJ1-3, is NAGVMQNPRHLVRRRGQEARLRCSPMKGHSHVYWYRQLPEEGLKFMVYLQKENIIDESGMPKERFSAEFPKEGPSILRIQQVVRGDSAAYFCASSPPTGGGNTIYFGEGSWLTVV.

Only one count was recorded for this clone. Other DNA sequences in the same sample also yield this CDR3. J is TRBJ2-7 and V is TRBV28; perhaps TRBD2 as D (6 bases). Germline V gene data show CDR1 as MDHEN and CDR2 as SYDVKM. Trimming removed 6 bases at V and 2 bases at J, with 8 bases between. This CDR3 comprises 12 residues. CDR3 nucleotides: TGTGCCAGCAGCGGGAGTCCCTACGAGCAGTACTTC. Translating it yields CASSGSPYEQYF.

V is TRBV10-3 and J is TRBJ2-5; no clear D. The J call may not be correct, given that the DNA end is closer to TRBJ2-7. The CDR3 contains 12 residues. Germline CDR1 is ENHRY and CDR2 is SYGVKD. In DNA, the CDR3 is TGTGCCATCGGAGCGTCTTCCTACGAGCAGTACTTC. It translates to CAIGASSYEQYF.

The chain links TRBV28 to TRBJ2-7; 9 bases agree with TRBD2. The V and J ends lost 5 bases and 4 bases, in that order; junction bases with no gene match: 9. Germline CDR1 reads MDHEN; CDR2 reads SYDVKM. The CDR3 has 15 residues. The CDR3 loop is CASSPRGSGRYEQYF. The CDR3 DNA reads TGTGCCAGCAGTCCCAGAGGTAGCGGGAGATACGAGCAGTACTTC.

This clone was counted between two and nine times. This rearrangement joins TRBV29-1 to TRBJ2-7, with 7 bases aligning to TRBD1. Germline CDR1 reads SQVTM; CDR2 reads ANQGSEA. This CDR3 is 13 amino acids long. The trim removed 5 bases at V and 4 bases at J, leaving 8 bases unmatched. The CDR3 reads CSVTGTVGYEQYF. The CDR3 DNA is TGCAGCGTTACCGGGACAGTTGGGTACGAGCAGTACTTC.

Written as DNA, the CDR3 is TGTGCCAGCTCACCGGGAGGGAGAGGGAACAATGAGCAGTTCTTC. This translates into CASSPGGRGNNEQFF. The chain has TRBV18 and TRBJ2-1, with 7 bases lining up with TRBD2. This CDR3 comprises 15 residues. Germline V gene lookup returns CDR1 KGHSH and CDR2 LQKENI. The junction had 7 bases not matched to a gene; V was cut back by 3 bases and J by 5 bases.

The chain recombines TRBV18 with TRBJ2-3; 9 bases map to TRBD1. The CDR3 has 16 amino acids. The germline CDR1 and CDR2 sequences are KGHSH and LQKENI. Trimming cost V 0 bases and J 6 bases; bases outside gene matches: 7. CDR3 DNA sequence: TGTGCCAGCTCACCACCGGGGACAGGGAAGACGGATACGCAGTATTTT. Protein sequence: CASSPPGTGKTDTQYF.

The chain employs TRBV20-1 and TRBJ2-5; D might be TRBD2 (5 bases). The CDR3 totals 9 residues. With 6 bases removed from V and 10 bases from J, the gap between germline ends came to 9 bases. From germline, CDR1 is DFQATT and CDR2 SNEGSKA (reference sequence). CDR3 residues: CSAAGIQYF. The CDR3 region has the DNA TGCAGTGCCGCCGGGATCCAGTACTTC.

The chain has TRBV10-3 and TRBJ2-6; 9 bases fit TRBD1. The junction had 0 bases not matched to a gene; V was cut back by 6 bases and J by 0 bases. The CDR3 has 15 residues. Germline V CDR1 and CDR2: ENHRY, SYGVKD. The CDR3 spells CAIRDRGSGANVLTF. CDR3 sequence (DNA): TGTGCCATCAGGGACAGGGGCTCTGGGGCCAACGTCCTGACTTTC.

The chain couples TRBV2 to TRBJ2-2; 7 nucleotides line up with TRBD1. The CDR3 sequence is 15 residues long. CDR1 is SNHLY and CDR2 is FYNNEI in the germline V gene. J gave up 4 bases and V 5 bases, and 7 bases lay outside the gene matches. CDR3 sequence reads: CASSRQGRSTGELFF. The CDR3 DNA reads TGTGCCAGCAGTCGACAGGGACGATCCACCGGGGAGCTGTTTTTT. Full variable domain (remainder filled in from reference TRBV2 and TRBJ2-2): EPEVTQTPSHQVTQMGQEVILRCVPISNHLYFYWYRQILGQKVEFLVSFYNNEISEKSEIFDDQFSVERPDGSNFTLKIRSTKLEDSAMYFCASSRQGRSTGELFFGEGSRLTVL.

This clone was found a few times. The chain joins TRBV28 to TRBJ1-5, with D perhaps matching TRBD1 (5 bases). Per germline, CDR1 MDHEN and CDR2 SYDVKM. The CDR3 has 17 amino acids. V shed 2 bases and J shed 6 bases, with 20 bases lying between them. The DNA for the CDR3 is TGTGCCAGCAGTTTAGGGCAGGGTAGTGTAAGAGGTCAGCCCCAGCATTTT. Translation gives CASSLGQGSVRGQPQHF.

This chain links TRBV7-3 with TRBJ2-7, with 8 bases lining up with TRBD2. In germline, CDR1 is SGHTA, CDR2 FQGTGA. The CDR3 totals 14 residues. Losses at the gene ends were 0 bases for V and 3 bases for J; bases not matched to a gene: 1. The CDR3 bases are TGTGCCAGCAGCTTAACCAGCGGGAGCTACGAGCAGTACTTC. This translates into CASSLTSGSYEQYF.

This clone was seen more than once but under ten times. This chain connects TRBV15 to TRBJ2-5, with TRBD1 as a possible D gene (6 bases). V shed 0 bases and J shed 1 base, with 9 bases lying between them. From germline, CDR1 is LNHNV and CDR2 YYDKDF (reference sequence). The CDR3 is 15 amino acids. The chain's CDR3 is CATSREGTSQETQYF. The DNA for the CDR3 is TGTGCCACCAGCAGAGAAGGGACATCCCAAGAGACCCAGTACTTC.

The CDR3 region is CASIGTGVGQPQHF. The CDR3 DNA reads as TGTGCCAGCATAGGGACAGGGGTAGGTCAGCCCCAGCATTTT. V gene TRBV28 combines with J gene TRBJ1-5; TRBD1 agrees at 10 bases. The CDR3 has 14 amino acids. The V and J ends lost 7 bases and 6 bases, in that order; junction bases with no gene match: 6. Germline values: CDR1 MDHEN, CDR2 SYDVKM.

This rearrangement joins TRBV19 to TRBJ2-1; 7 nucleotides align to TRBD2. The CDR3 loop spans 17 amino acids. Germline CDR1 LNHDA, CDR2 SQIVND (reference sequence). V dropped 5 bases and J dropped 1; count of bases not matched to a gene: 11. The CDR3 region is CASSPRSSGPSYNEQFF. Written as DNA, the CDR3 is TGTGCCAGTAGTCCCCGAAGTAGCGGGCCTTCCTACAATGAGCAGTTCTTC.

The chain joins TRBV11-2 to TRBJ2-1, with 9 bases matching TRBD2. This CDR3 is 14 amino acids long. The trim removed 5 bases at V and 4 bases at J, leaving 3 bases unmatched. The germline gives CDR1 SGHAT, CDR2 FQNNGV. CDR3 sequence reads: CASSPTSGYNEQFF. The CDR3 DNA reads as TGTGCCAGCAGCCCGACTAGCGGTTACAATGAGCAGTTCTTC.

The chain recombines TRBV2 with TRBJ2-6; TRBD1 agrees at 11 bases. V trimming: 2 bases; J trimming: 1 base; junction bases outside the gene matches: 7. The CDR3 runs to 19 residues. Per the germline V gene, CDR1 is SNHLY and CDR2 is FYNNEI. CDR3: CASSELRTGGVSGANVLTF. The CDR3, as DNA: TGTGCCAGCAGTGAATTGAGGACAGGGGGCGTATCTGGGGCCAACGTCCTGACTTTC.

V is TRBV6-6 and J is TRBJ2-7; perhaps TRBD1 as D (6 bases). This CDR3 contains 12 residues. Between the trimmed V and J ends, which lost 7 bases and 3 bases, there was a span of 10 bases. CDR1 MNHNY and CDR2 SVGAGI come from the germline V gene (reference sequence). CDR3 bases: TGTGCCAGCAAGGGGACACACTACGAGCAGTACTTC. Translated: CASKGTHYEQYF.

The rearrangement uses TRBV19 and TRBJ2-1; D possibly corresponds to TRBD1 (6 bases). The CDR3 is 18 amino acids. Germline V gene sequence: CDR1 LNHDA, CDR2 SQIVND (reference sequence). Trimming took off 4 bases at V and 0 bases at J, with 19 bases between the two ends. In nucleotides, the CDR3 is TGTGCCAGTAGTAAGAGGGTGACAGGCTCTAGCTCCTACAATGAGCAGTTCTTC. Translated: CASSKRVTGSSSYNEQFF.

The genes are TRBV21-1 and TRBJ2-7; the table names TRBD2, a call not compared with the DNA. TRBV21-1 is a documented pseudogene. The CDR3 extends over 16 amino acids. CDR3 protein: CASSGLRLVEYYEQYF. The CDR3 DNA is TGTGCCAGCAGTGGACTAAGACTAGTCGAATACTACGAGCAGTACTTC.

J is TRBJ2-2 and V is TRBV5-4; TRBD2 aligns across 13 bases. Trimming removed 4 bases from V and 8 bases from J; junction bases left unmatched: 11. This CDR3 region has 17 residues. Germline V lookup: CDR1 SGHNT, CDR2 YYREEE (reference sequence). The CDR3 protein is CASSGSGLAGVGGELFF. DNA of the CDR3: TGTGCCAGCAGCGGATCCGGACTAGCGGGAGTGGGTGGGGAGCTGTTTTTT.

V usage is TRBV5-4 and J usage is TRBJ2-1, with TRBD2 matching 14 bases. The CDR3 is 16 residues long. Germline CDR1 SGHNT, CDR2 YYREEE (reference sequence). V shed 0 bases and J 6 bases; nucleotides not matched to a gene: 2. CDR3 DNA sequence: TGTGCCAGCAGCTTGGCAGGGACTAGCGGGAGCAATGAGCAGTTCTTC. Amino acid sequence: CASSLAGTSGSNEQFF.

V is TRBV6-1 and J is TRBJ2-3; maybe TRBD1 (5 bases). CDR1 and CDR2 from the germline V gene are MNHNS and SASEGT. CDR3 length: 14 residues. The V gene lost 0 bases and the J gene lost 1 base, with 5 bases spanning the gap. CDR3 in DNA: TGTGCCAGCAGTGAAGCAGGGGGCACAGATACGCAGTATTTT. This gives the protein CASSEAGGTDTQYF.